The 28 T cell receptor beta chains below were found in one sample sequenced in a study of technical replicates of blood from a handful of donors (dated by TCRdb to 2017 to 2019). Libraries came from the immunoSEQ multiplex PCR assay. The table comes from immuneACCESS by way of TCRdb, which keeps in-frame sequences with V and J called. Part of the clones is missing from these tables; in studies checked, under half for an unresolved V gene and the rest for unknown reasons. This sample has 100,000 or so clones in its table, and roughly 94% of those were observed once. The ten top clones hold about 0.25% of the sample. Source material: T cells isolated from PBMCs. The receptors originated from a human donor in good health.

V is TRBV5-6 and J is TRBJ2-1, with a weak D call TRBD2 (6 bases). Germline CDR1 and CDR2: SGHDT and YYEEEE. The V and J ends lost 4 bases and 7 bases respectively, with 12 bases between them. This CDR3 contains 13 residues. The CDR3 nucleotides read TGTGCCAGCAGCCATCCAAGCGGGAATGAGCAGTTCTTC. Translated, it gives CASSHPSGNEQFF.

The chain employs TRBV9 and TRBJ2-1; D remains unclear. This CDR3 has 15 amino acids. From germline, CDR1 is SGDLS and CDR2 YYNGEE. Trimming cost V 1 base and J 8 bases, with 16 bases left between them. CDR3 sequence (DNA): TGTGCCAGCAGCGTAACAATTTCCCCGGCGGATGAGCAGTTCTTC. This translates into CASSVTISPADEQFF.

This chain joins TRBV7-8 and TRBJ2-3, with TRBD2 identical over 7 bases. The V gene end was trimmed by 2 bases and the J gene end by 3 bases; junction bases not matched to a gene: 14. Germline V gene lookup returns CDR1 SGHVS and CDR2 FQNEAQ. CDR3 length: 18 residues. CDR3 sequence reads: CASSLSKRGLAATDTQYF. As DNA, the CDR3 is TGTGCCAGCAGCTTATCTAAAAGAGGGCTAGCGGCGACAGATACGCAGTATTTT.

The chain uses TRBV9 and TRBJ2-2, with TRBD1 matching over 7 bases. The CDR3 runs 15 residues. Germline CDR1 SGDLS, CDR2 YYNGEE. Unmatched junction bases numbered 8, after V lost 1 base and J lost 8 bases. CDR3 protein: CASSVTQQGTGELFF. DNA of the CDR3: TGTGCCAGCAGCGTAACCCAACAGGGGACGGGGGAGCTGTTTTTT.

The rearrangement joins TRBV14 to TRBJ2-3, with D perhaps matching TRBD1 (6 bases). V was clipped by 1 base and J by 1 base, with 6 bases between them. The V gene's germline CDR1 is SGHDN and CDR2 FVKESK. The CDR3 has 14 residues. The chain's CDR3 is CASSQGQGTDTQYF. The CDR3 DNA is TGTGCCAGCAGCCAAGGACAGGGCACAGATACGCAGTATTTT.

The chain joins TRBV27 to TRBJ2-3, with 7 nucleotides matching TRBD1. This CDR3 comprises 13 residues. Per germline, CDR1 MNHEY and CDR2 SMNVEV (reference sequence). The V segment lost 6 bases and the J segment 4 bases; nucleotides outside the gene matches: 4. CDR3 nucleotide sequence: TGTGCCAGCAGCCGGACAGGACCAGATACGCAGTATTTT. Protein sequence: CASSRTGPDTQYF.

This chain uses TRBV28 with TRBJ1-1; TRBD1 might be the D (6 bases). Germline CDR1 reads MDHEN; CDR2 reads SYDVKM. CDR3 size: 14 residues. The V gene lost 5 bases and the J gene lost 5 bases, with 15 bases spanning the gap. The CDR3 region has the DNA TGTGCCAGCAGTGAGCAGGGGAGGGGAACTGAAGCTTTCTTT. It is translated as CASSEQGRGTEAFF.

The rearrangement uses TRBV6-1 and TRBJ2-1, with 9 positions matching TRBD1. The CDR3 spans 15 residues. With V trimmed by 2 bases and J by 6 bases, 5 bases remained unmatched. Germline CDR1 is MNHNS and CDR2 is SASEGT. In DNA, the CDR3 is TGTGCCAGCAGTGAAATGGGACAGGGTGGCAATGAGCAGTTCTTC. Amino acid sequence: CASSEMGQGGNEQFF.

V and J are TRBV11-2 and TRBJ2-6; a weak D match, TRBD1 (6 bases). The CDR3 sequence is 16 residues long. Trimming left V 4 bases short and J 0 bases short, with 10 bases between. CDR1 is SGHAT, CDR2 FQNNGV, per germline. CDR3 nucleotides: TGTGCCAGCAGCTCCGACAGGTCCTCTGGGGCCAACGTCCTGACTTTC. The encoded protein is CASSSDRSSGANVLTF.

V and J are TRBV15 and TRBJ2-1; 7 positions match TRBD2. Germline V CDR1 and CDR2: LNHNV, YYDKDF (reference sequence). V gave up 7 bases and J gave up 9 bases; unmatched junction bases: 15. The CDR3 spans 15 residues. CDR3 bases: TGTGCCACCACCTTAAGCGGGGCCTTTGCCGGTGAGCAGTTCTTC. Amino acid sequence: CATTLSGAFAGEQFF.

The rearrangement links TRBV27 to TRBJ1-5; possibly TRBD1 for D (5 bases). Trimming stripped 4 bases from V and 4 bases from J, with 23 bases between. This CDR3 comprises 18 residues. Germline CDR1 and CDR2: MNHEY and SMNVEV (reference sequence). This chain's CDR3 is CASSSLLGPTKPNQPQHF. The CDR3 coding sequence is TGTGCCAGCAGTTCCCTTCTGGGGCCAACAAAACCAAATCAGCCCCAGCATTTT.

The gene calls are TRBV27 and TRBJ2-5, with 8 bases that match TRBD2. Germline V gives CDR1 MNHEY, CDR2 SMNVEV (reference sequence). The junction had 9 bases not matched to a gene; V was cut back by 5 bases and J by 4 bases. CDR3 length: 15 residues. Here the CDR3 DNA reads TGTGCCAGCAGTGGCCTAGCGGGCGGCGTAGAGACCCAGTACTTC. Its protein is CASSGLAGGVETQYF.

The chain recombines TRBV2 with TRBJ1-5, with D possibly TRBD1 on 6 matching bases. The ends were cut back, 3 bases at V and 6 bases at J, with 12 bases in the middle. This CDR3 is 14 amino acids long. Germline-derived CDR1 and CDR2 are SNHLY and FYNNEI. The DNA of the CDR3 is TGTGCCAGCAGTGATCCAGGGGTGGGTCAGCCCCAGCATTTT. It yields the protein CASSDPGVGQPQHF. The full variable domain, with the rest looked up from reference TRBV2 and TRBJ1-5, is EPEVTQTPSHQVTQMGQEVILRCVPISNHLYFYWYRQILGQKVEFLVSFYNNEISEKSEIFDDQFSVERPDGSNFTLKIRSTKLEDSAMYFCASSDPGVGQPQHFGDGTRLSIL.

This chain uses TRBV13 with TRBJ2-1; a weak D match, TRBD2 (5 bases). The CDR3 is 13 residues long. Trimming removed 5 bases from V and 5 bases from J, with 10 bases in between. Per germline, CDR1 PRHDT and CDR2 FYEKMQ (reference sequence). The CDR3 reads CASSGLGNNEQFF. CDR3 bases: TGTGCCAGCAGCGGACTGGGGAACAATGAGCAGTTCTTC.

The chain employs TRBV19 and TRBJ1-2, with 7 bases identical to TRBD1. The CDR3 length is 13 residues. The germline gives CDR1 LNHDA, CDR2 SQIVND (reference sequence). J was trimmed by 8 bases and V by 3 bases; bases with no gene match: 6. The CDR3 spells CASSMGTGEGYTF. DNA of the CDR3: TGTGCCAGTAGTATGGGAACAGGGGAAGGCTACACCTTC.

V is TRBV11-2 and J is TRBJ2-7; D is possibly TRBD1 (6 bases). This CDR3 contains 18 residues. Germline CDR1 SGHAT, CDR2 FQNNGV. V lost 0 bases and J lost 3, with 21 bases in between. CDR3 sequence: CASSLDLTWTERNYEQYF. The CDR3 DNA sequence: TGTGCCAGCAGCTTAGATCTCACCTGGACAGAAAGAAACTACGAGCAGTACTTC.

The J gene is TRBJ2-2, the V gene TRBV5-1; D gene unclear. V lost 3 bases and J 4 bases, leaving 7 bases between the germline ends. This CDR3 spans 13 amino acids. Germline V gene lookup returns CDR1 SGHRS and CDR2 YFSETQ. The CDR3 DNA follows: TGCGCCAGCAGCTCAGGTGGCACCGGGGAGCTGTTTTTT. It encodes CASSSGGTGELFF.

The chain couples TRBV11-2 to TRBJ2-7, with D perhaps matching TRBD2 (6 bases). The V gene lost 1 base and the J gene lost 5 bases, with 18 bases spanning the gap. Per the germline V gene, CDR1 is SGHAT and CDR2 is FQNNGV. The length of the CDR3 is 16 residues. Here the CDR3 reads CASSLVELAIVHEQYF. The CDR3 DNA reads TGTGCCAGCAGCTTAGTAGAGCTAGCGATAGTCCACGAGCAGTACTTC.

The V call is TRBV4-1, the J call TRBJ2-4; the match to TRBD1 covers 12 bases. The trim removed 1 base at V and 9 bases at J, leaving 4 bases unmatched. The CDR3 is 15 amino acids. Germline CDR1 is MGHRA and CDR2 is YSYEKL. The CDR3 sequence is CASSQGDRGRGIQYF. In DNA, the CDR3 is TGCGCCAGCAGCCAAGGGGACAGGGGGCGCGGCATTCAGTACTTC.

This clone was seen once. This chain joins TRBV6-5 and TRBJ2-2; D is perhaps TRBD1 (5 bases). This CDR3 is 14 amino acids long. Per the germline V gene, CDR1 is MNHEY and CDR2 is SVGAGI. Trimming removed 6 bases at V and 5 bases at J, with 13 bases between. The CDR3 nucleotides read TGTGCCAGCAGCCCCGACAGAATAACCGGGGAGCTGTTTTTT. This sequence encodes CASSPDRITGELFF.

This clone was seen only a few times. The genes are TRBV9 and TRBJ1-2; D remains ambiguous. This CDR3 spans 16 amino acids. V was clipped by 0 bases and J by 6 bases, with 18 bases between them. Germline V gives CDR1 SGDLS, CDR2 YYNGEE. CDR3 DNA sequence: TGTGCCAGCAGCGTAGGGGTTGCGGGTGGTGTGGATGGCTACACCTTC. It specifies CASSVGVAGGVDGYTF.

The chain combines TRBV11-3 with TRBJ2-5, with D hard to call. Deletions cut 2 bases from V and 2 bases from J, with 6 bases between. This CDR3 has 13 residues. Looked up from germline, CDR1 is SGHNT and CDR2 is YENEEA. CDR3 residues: CASSLIGQETQYF. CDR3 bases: TGTGCCAGCAGCTTAATCGGGCAAGAGACCCAGTACTTC.

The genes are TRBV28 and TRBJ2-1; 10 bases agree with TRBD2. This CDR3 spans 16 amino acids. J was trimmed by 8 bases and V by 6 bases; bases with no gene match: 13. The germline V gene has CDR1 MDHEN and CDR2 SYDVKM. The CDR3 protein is CASSTSMPAGGDEQFF. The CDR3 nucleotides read TGTGCCAGCAGCACCTCCATGCCAGCGGGAGGGGATGAGCAGTTCTTC.

CDR3 coding DNA: TGTGCCAGCCAGATGCACACCGGGGAGCTGTTTTTT. Protein: CASQMHTGELFF. The V and J genes are TRBV6-1 and TRBJ2-2, with D hard to call. CDR1 and CDR2 from the germline V gene are MNHNS and SASEGT. The CDR3 loop spans 12 amino acids. V lost 8 bases and J lost 3, with 7 bases in between.

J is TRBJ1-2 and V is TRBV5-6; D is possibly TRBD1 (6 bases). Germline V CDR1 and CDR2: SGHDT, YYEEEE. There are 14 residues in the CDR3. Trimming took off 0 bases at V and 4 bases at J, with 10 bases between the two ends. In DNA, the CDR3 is TGTGCCAGCAGCTTGGAACAGGGAAGCTATGGCTACACCTTC. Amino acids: CASSLEQGSYGYTF.

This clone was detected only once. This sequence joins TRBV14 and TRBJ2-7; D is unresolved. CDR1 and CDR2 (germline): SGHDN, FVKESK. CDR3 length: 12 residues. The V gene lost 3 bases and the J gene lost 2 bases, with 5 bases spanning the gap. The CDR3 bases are TGTGCCAGCAGCCAGACTGCCTACGAGCAGTACTTC. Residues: CASSQTAYEQYF.

The CDR3 sequence: CASSEEVAGQTANYGYTF. CDR3 coding DNA: TGTGCCAGCAGTGAAGAAGTCGCAGGGCAGACAGCTAACTATGGCTACACCTTC. The V and J genes are TRBV6-1 and TRBJ1-2, with D possibly matching TRBD1 (5 bases). Trimming cost V 1 base and J 0 bases, with 18 bases left between them. The length of the CDR3 is 18 residues. CDR1 is MNHNS and CDR2 is SASEGT in the germline V gene.

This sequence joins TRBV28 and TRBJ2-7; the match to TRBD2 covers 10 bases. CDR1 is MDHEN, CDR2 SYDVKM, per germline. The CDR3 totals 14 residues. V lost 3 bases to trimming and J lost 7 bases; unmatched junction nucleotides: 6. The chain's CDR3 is CASSFTSGTGEQYF. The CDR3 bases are TGTGCCAGCAGTTTTACTAGCGGGACGGGGGAGCAGTACTTC.